Sequencing of this T cell receptor beta chain was carried out in a study of naive and memory T cell subsets. The study's findings and limits: Each distinct alpha or beta sequence counts as one clonotype. Especially in CD8 cells, naive repertoires contained a few larger clonotypes, possibly CD45RA-re-expressing memory cells.

Overnight CMV lysate stimulation of fresh PBMCs defined donor CMV status by CD4+ IFNgamma. CD4 T cells were positively selected, then CD8 T cells from the CD4-negative fraction. Cells stained for CD3, CD4, CD8, CD45RA, CD27 and viability were sorted into four CD45RA/CD27 subsets. Two oligonucleotides, mixed equimolar, formed the beta constant-region primer covering TRBC1 and TRBC2. Ligated cDNA was amplified by four rounds of PCR with nested alpha and beta constant-region primers and SP2. TCRdb processed the UMI-ligation and nested PCR reads anew with MiXCR; each CDR3 protein has one entry. Among over 130,000 distinct CDR3 sequences listed, approximately 20% were seen once. This CDR3 spans 15 amino acids. Per the germline V gene, CDR1 is SGHVS and CDR2 is FNYEAQ. Trimming took 1 base from V and 1 from J, leaving 11 bases between them. In this sample, this clonotype turned up many times. Its antigen is currently unknown.

Sequencing was performed on naive CD8+ T cells from blood. This chain uses TRBV7-6 with TRBJ2-7, with D tentatively TRBD2 (6 bases). The sequence derives from a human donor in good health. CDR3 protein: CASSLGGLTSYEQYF. The CDR3 nucleotides read TGTGCCAGCAGCTTAGGGGGACTGACTTCCTACGAGCAGTACTTC.